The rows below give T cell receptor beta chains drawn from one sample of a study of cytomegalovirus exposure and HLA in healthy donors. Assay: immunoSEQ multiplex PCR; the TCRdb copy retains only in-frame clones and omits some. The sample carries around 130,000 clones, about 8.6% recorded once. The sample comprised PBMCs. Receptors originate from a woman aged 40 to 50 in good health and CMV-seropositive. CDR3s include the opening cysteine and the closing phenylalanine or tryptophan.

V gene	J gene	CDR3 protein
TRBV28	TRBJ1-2	CASSLALGQGLSNTF
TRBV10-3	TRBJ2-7	CAISESGRGYEQYF
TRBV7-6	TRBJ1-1	CASSLTTQGEAFF
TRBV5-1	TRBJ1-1	CASSLGDTEAFF
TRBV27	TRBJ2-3	CASRGDRGVTDTQYF
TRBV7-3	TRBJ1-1	CASSTSDNENTEAFF
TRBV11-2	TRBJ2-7	CASSPVTGGYEQYF
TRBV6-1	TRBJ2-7	CASMESGGYEQYF
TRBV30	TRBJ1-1	CAWRKRQKNTEAFF
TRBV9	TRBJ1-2	CASSAGGTGYGYTF
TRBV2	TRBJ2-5	CASRPGDQETQYF
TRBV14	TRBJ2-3	CASSQPRTGSADTQYF
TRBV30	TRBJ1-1	CAWGGQGFSEAFF
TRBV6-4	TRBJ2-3	CASSAGGDTQYF
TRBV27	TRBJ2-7	CASRFGTDPYEQYF
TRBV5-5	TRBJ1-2	CASSTQGQGYGYTF
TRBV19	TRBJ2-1	CASSSRTGRSYNEQFF
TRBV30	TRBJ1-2	CAGCPGTPNYGYTF
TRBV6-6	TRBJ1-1	CASSYRGAEAFF
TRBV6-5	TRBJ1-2	CASSYSGWGYTF
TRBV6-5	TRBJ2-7	CASSYFGQGTSYEQYF
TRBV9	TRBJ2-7	CASSVFAASGYEQYF
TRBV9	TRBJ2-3	CASSVDSLDTQYF
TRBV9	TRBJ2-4	CASSVRDSRQRGNIQYF
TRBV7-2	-	CASSLSGGSSYEQYF
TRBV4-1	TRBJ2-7	CASSQEEGQIYEQYF
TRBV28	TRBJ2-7	CASMVRGSSYEQYF
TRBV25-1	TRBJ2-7	CASSGGTGPSSYEQYF
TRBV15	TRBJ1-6	CATSPGTGNSPLHF
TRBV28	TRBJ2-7	CAVGGNSYEQYF
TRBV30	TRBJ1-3	CAWGPGQHSGNTIYF
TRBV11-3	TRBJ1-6	CASSQRQGLNSPLHF
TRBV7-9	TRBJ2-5	CASSPPQETQYF
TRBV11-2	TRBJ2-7	CASSLYRGYEQYF
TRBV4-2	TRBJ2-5	CASSQDREETQYF
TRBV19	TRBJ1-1	CASSMGSGGHGTEAFF
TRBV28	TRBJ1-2	CASSSSTEPRDYGYTF
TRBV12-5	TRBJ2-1	CASGDTSYNEQFF
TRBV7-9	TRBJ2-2	CASSLSRYGGELFF
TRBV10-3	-	CAISAGGGRSYEQYF
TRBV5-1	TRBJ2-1	CASSLSPYRDSYNEQFF
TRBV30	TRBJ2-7	CAWSTGTPAYF
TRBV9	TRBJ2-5	CASSLAGGQETQYF
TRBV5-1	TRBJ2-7	CASSSTGYEQYF
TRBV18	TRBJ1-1	CASSPRGSGTEAFF
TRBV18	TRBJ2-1	CASSPPGSVSYNEQFF
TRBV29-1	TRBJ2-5	CSVEQPGQGWETQYF
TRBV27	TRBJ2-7	CASRSEPGLLYEQYF
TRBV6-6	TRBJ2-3	CASSYTGDWADTQYF
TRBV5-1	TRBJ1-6	CASSSKDRGLYNSPLHF
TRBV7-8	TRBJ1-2	CASSLARMNYGYTF
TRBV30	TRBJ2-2	CAWHRVNTGELFF
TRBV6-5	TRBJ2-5	CASSYGAGQETQYF
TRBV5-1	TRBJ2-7	CASSLGPGGARYEQYF
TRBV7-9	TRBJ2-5	CASSLVTGQQETQYF
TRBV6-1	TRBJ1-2	CASSDPGGDLGYTF